The next 3 T cell receptor beta chains were all read from a single sample in a study of T cells expressing NK-cell markers. Each CDR3 protein gets one entry in TCRdb, which reprocessed the 5' RACE reads and gives no DNA. Its listing shows about 150,000 distinct CDR3 sequences. What was sequenced was blood T cells: a sorted CD56 or NKG2C T cell subset, CD4+ or CD8+ T cells, or bulk PBMC T cells (not recorded which). All receptors derive from a man between 18 and 29 years old in good health.

The chain links TRBV29-1 to TRBJ2-1; TCRdb names TRBD2, which stays unverified in the absence of DNA. The CDR3 spans 19 residues. CDR1 SQVTM and CDR2 ANQGSEA come from the germline V gene. The chain's CDR3 is CSVDAGGSLAYSSYNEQFF.

The CDR3 loop is CSARPSTGNEQFF. This chain uses TRBV20-1 with TRBJ2-1; TCRdb's D gene call, TRBD1, goes unchecked for lack of DNA. Germline assignment: CDR1 DFQATT and CDR2 SNEGSKA (reference sequence). This CDR3 spans 13 amino acids.

The chain joins TRBV10-3 to TRBJ2-5; no DNA is available, so the TRBD2 call from TCRdb remains unchecked. The CDR3 is 15 amino acids. Looked up from germline, CDR1 is ENHRY and CDR2 is SYGVKD. CDR3 loop: CAISEELEKKETQYF.